The 19 T cell receptor beta chains presented below share a single source sample, sequenced in a study of CD8 T cells in ankylosing spondylitis. No antigen has been identified for these receptors. MiXCR, run by TCRdb on the 5' RACE reads, gives a single entry per CDR3 protein. The sample holds 500,000 to 650,000 distinct CDR3 sequences, approximately 5% seen once. Findings of the study overall: Characteristic of ankylosing spondylitis blood, it appeared, was a TCR beta motif comprising several highly homologous variants.

The sample taken for sequencing was blood, either unsorted or a sorted T cell fraction (not recorded which). Source of these receptors: a male donor with ankylosing spondylitis.

This clonotype occurred many times. The V call is TRBV12-3 or TRBV12-4, the J call TRBJ2-1; TRBD1 agrees at 7 bases. The CDR3 extends over 15 amino acids. Trimming at V came to 6 bases and at J to 3 bases, leaving 8 bases not matched to a gene. The CDR3 coding sequence is TGTGCCAGCAGCACGAACAGGGGTTTCTACAATGAGCAGTTCTTC. Translating it yields CASSTNRGFYNEQFF.

This clonotype was recorded many times. V gene TRBV20-1 combines with J gene TRBJ1-2; possible D gene TRBD1, 6 bases. The germline V gene encodes CDR1 DFQATT and CDR2 SNEGSKA (reference sequence). The CDR3 loop spans 13 amino acids. V lost 5 bases, J lost 4 bases, and 14 bases lay in between. CDR3 protein: CSAPTGMGYGYTF. The CDR3, as DNA: TGCAGTGCTCCTACAGGGATGGGCTATGGCTACACCTTC.

The V and J genes are TRBV10-2 and TRBJ1-2, with D maybe TRBD1 (6 bases). The V end lost 0 bases, the J end lost 3 bases, and 8 bases lay between the germline ends. This CDR3 contains 14 residues. Germline-derived CDR1 and CDR2 are WSHSY and SAAADI. CDR3 residues: CASSESPGDYGYTF. The CDR3 DNA follows: TGCGCCAGCAGTGAGTCCCCAGGGGACTATGGCTACACCTTC.

In its sample, this clonotype was seen many times. The CDR3 bases are TGTGCCAGCGCAACAGGGCTCGAGCAGTTCTTC. Translation gives CASATGLEQFF. V and J are TRBV27 and TRBJ2-1; D is perhaps TRBD1 (6 bases). Germline CDR1 is MNHEY and CDR2 is SMNVEV (reference sequence). CDR3 length equals 11 residues. V gave up 8 bases and J gave up 10 bases, with 12 bases separating them.

This clonotype was detected many times. V and J are TRBV20-1 and TRBJ2-1, with D possibly being TRBD1 (6 bases). V was trimmed by 4 bases and J by 4 bases, leaving 14 bases between them. This CDR3 comprises 14 residues. Germline values: CDR1 DFQATT, CDR2 SNEGSKA (reference sequence). In nucleotides, the CDR3 is TGCAGTGCTAACGGGCAGGGGATGTACAATGAGCAGTTCTTC. This sequence encodes CSANGQGMYNEQFF.

V gene TRBV5-1 combines with J gene TRBJ2-1; tentatively, D is TRBD1 or TRBD2 (6 bases each). With 3 bases removed from V and 0 bases from J, the gap between germline ends came to 13 bases. The CDR3 is 16 amino acids. Germline CDR1 and CDR2: SGHRS and YFSETQ. As DNA, the CDR3 is TGCGCCAGCAGCTCGGGGGCGGTCCACTCCTACAATGAGCAGTTCTTC. It specifies CASSSGAVHSYNEQFF.

This clonotype was recorded many times. The chain joins TRBV12-3 or TRBV12-4 to TRBJ2-2; possible D gene TRBD1, 5 bases. V gave up 1 base and J gave up 1 base, with 7 bases separating them. This CDR3 is 15 amino acids long. CDR3 amino acids: CASSLGGLNTGELFF. The CDR3 DNA follows: TGTGCCAGCAGTTTAGGGGGCCTGAACACCGGGGAGCTGTTTTTT.

This clonotype was picked up many times. This rearrangement joins TRBV15 to TRBJ2-1, with D uncertain. The CDR3 runs to 15 residues. Germline V gives CDR1 LNHNV, CDR2 YYDKDF (reference sequence). Deletions cut 3 bases from V and 0 bases from J, with 9 bases between. CDR3 sequence: CATSSLESSYNEQFF. The CDR3 DNA is TGTGCCACCAGCAGCCTAGAGAGCTCCTACAATGAGCAGTTCTTC.

The table lists this clonotype with many counts. This rearrangement joins TRBV12-3 or TRBV12-4 to TRBJ1-1; D not resolved. V lost 3 bases and J lost 1, with 6 bases in between. The CDR3 is 13 residues long. The CDR3 coding sequence is TGTGCCAGCAGTTTTCTTGCGAACACTGAAGCTTTCTTT. This encodes CASSFLANTEAFF.

The chain joins TRBV2 to TRBJ2-5, with 13 bases lining up with TRBD2. Germline CDR1 SNHLY, CDR2 FYNNEI. This CDR3 has 15 residues. J was trimmed by 4 bases and V by 3 bases; bases with no gene match: 2. The DNA of the CDR3 is TGTGCCAGCAGTGAGGGGACTAGCGGGATAGAGACCCAGTACTTC. Translated, it gives CASSEGTSGIETQYF. The variable domain in full, with the rest retrieved from reference TRBV2 and TRBJ2-5, is EPEVTQTPSHQVTQMGQEVILRCVPISNHLYFYWYRQILGQKVEFLVSFYNNEISEKSEIFDDQFSVERPDGSNFTLKIRSTKLEDSAMYFCASSEGTSGIETQYFGPGTRLLVL.

The chain carries TRBV2 and TRBJ2-7; D is undetermined. CDR1 is SNHLY and CDR2 is FYNNEI in the germline V gene. V was clipped by 1 base and J by 3 bases, with 7 bases between them. This CDR3 is built from 13 residues. The CDR3 loop is CASSEETLYEQYF. CDR3 coding DNA: TGTGCCAGCAGTGAAGAGACTCTCTACGAGCAGTACTTC.

This clonotype was seen only once. A read error is possible here, since a much larger clone lies one base away. J is TRBJ2-7 and V is TRBV20-1; TRBD2 aligns across 8 bases. V lost 5 bases to trimming and J lost 3 bases; unmatched junction nucleotides: 12. This CDR3 has 15 amino acids. Germline V gives CDR1 DFQATT, CDR2 SNEGSKA (reference sequence). For the CDR3, the DNA is TGCAGTGCTTTAAAGGGACTAGAGGGAGACTACGAGCAGTACTTC. Its protein product is CSALKGLEGDYEQYF.

This clonotype was found many times. The gene calls are TRBV6-1 and TRBJ2-6; the D gene is possibly TRBD1 (6 bases). There are 17 residues in the CDR3. Germline CDR1 reads MNHNS; CDR2 reads SASEGT. Trimming shortened V by 6 bases and J by 1 base, and 16 bases separated the two germline ends. CDR3 coding DNA: TGTGCCAGCAGAAAAACTTTCAGGGGATCTGGGGCCAACGTCCTGACTTTC. The encoded protein is CASRKTFRGSGANVLTF.

This clonotype was detected ten times or more. The chain joins TRBV6-5 to TRBJ1-2; D is unresolved. Per germline, CDR1 MNHEY and CDR2 SVGAGI. Trimming cost V 2 bases and J 3 bases, with 7 bases left between them. CDR3 length: 13 amino acids. Written as DNA, the CDR3 is TGTGCCAGCAGTTACCCTGGGGACTATGGCTACACCTTC. Translated, it gives CASSYPGDYGYTF.

This clonotype was counted many times. The chain links TRBV20-1 to TRBJ2-1, with D possibly TRBD2 on 5 matching bases. With 3 bases removed from V and 4 bases from J, the gap between germline ends came to 25 bases. The V gene's germline CDR1 is DFQATT and CDR2 SNEGSKA (reference sequence). The CDR3 length is 18 residues. CDR3 DNA sequence: TGCAGTGCTAGGCAGTATCGGACGTCTAGCACTGGGTACAATGAGCAGTTCTTC. Translating gives CSARQYRTSSTGYNEQFF.

This clonotype occurred many times. The rearrangement uses TRBV20-1 and TRBJ2-7; D unresolved. The ends were cut back, 5 bases at V and 5 bases at J, with 7 bases in the middle. Germline CDR1 is DFQATT and CDR2 is SNEGSKA (reference sequence). The CDR3 sequence is 10 residues long. The DNA of the CDR3 is TGCAGTGCTGTGGGCAACGAGCAGTACTTC. Protein: CSAVGNEQYF.

This chain joins TRBV11-2 and TRBJ2-1; 9 bases are a match to TRBD2. The germline V gene has CDR1 SGHAT and CDR2 FQNNGV. V lost 1 base, J lost 3 bases, and 7 bases stayed unmatched. The CDR3 covers 17 residues. CDR3 in amino acids: CASSLGGGVGLYNEQFF. The DNA of the CDR3 is TGTGCCAGCAGCTTAGGCGGGGGGGTTGGGCTCTACAATGAGCAGTTCTTC.

This clonotype was seen repeatedly, ten times or more. This chain uses TRBV20-1 with TRBJ2-5; 8 positions agree with TRBD2. V lost 5 bases and J lost 5; bases outside the gene matches: 13. CDR3 length: 15 amino acids. Germline assignment: CDR1 DFQATT and CDR2 SNEGSKA (reference sequence). The chain's CDR3 is CSAPPGLVAAETQYF. The CDR3 region has the DNA TGCAGTGCTCCCCCGGGACTAGTGGCGGCGGAGACCCAGTACTTC.

In its sample, this clonotype was seen many times. The gene calls are TRBV11-2 and TRBJ2-5; D unclear. Trimming removed 1 base from V and 4 bases from J, with 13 bases in between. Germline V gene data show CDR1 as SGHAT and CDR2 as FQNNGV. This CDR3 is built from 15 residues. CDR3 protein: CASSLAPSGRETQYF. The CDR3 region has the DNA TGTGCCAGCAGCTTAGCGCCTTCGGGTCGAGAGACCCAGTACTTC. Full variable domain (missing parts from reference TRBV11-2 and TRBJ2-5): EAGVAQSPRYKIIEKRQSVAFWCNPISGHATLYWYQQILGQGPKLLIQFQNNGVVDDSQLPKDRFSAERLKGVDSTLKIQPAKLEDSAVYLCASSLAPSGRETQYFGPGTRLLVL.